The 16 T cell receptor beta chains reported below all come from one sample, sequenced in a study of blood T cell repertoires in COVID-19. Sequenced by immunoSEQ multiplex PCR; TCRdb stores in-frame clones only, minus some. This sample has about 280,000 clones; 87% occur once, and the top ten carry about 5.7%. The sample consisted of PBMCs or T cells enriched from blood (not recorded which). The receptors here all came from a woman aged 40-49 years who had recovered from COVID-19.

The chain has TRBV9 and TRBJ2-5, with D possibly TRBD1 on 6 matching bases. The ends were cut back, 3 bases at V and 3 bases at J, with 15 bases in the middle. The CDR3 length is 15 residues. The germline V gene has CDR1 SGDLS and CDR2 YYNGEE. The CDR3 here is CASSGRDNKKETQYF. The CDR3 DNA sequence: TGTGCCAGCAGCGGAAGGGACAACAAAAAAGAGACCCAGTACTTC.

V is TRBV27 and J is TRBJ1-5; a possible D gene is TRBD1 (6 bases). The CDR3 runs to 15 residues. Trimming took off 5 bases at V and 4 bases at J, with 15 bases between the two ends. Germline CDR1 MNHEY, CDR2 SMNVEV (reference sequence). This CDR3 reads CASSPRGAGNQPQHF. The CDR3 DNA reads as TGTGCCAGCAGTCCTCGGGGGGCAGGGAATCAGCCCCAGCATTTT.

The chain couples TRBV24-1 to TRBJ2-5, with no clear D. V lost 5 bases and J 2 bases, leaving 14 bases between the germline ends. Germline lookup yields CDR1 KGHDR and CDR2 SFDVKD. The CDR3 length is 15 residues. The CDR3 nucleotides read TGTGCCACCAGTGCCCCTAACGGAGCTCAAGAGACCCAGTACTTC. It codes for CATSAPNGAQETQYF.

This clone was counted between two and nine times. The chain combines TRBV28 with TRBJ1-4, with a tentative D call TRBD1 (6 bases). V was shortened by 1 base and J by 3 bases, with 12 bases between the two germline ends. This CDR3 is built from 16 residues. Per germline, CDR1 MDHEN and CDR2 SYDVKM. The CDR3 reads CASSLYTRGANEKLFF. The CDR3 bases are TGTGCCAGCAGTTTATACACCAGGGGTGCTAATGAAAAACTGTTTTTT. Supplemented by reference TRBV28 and TRBJ1-4, the full variable domain reads DVKVTQSSRYLVKRTGEKVFLECVQDMDHENMFWYRQDPGLGLRLIYFSYDVKMKEKGDIPEGYSVSREKKERFSLILESASTNQTSMYLCASSLYTRGANEKLFFGSGTQLSVL.

The sample holds a few counts of this clone. V is TRBV19 and J is TRBJ1-4; a weak D match, TRBD1 (6 bases). The CDR3 is 12 amino acids. Trimming stripped 6 bases from V and 8 bases from J, with 10 bases between. The V gene's germline CDR1 is LNHDA and CDR2 SQIVND (reference sequence). Written as DNA, the CDR3 is TGTGCCAGTAGCGTCAGGGGCGAAAAACTGTTTTTT. This gives the protein CASSVRGEKLFF. The full variable domain, completed using reference TRBV19 and TRBJ1-4, is DGGITQSPKYLFRKEGQNVTLSCEQNLNHDAMYWYRQDPGQGLRLIYYSQIVNDFQKGDIAEGYSVSREKKESFPLTVTSAQKNPTAFYLCASSVRGEKLFFGSGTQLSVL.

The J gene is TRBJ1-3, the V gene TRBV11-3; a weak D match, TRBD1 (5 bases). This CDR3 spans 16 amino acids. With 2 bases removed from V and 0 bases from J, the gap between germline ends came to 11 bases. The germline V gene has CDR1 SGHNT and CDR2 YENEEA. The CDR3: CASSLRGGRSGNTIYF. Written as DNA, the CDR3 is TGTGCCAGCAGCTTAAGGGGAGGCCGCTCTGGAAACACCATATATTTT. The full variable domain, its missing parts supplied by reference TRBV11-3 and TRBJ1-3, is EAGVVQSPRYKIIEKKQPVAFWCNPISGHNTLYWYLQNLGQGPELLIRYENEEAVDDSQLPKDRFSAERLKGVDSTLKIQPAELGDSAVYLCASSLRGGRSGNTIYFGEGSWLTVV.

The chain is built from TRBV29-1 and TRBJ1-2; no clear D gene. Germline V gives CDR1 SQVTM, CDR2 ANQGSEA. This CDR3 is 11 amino acids long. V was shortened by 3 bases and J by 8 bases, with 10 bases between the two germline ends. The chain's CDR3 is CSVEGAGGYTF. The CDR3 nucleotides are TGCAGCGTTGAGGGAGCCGGCGGCTACACCTTC.

In this sample, this clone turned up once. The rearrangement joins TRBV3-1 (or the pseudogene TRBV3-2) to TRBJ2-5; D is possibly TRBD1 (6 bases). Trimming shortened V by 0 bases and J by 5 bases, and 19 bases separated the two germline ends. The CDR3 consists of 17 residues. Germline V gene lookup returns CDR1 LGHDT and CDR2 YNNKEL (reference sequence). The DNA of the CDR3 is TGTGCCAGCAGCCAAGATGGGGTGTACAGGGCTGGGGAGACCCAGTACTTC. Its translation is CASSQDGVYRAGETQYF.

The chain is built from TRBV6-6 and TRBJ2-1; 8 bases are shared with TRBD2. Germline lookup yields CDR1 MNHNY and CDR2 SVGAGI (reference sequence). This CDR3 comprises 15 residues. Trimming cost V 9 bases and J 2 bases; bases outside gene matches: 9. CDR3 residues: CASLGRGLAYNEQFF. CDR3 DNA: TGTGCCAGTCTGGGAAGGGGACTAGCCTACAATGAGCAGTTCTTC.

J is TRBJ1-2 and V is TRBV27; 8 nucleotides line up with TRBD1. J lost 2 bases, V lost 6 bases, and 5 bases had no gene match. Germline CDR1 is MNHEY and CDR2 is SMNVEV (reference sequence). The CDR3 is 14 amino acids. DNA for the CDR3: TGTGCCAGCAGCCGTCAGGGGGCAAACTATGGCTACACCTTC. Protein sequence: CASSRQGANYGYTF.

The rearrangement uses TRBV30 and TRBJ1-1; TRBD1 is a possible D gene (5 bases). The V end was cut by 5 bases, the J end by 2 bases, with 18 bases between. The CDR3 is 15 residues long. Looked up from germline, CDR1 is GTSNPN and CDR2 is SVGIG (reference sequence). CDR3 nucleotides: TGTGCCTGGGCAGGGCCGGGCGGTGAAAACACTGAAGCTTTCTTT. As protein: CAWAGPGGENTEAFF.

This clone was detected a few times. The rearrangement joins TRBV30 to TRBJ2-1; no reliable D call. The V and J ends lost 1 base and 3 bases respectively, with 16 bases between them. CDR3 length equals 16 residues. CDR1 GTSNPN and CDR2 SVGIG come from the germline V gene (reference sequence). CDR3 nucleotides: TGTGCCTGGAGTGAGCTCGTAGTCAGGCTCTACAATGAGCAGTTCTTC. It translates to CAWSELVVRLYNEQFF. The full variable domain, completed using reference TRBV30 and TRBJ2-1, is SQTIHQWPATLVQPVGSPLSLECTVEGTSNPNLYWYRQAAGRGLQLLFYSVGIGQISSEVPQNLSASRPQDRQFILSSKKLLLSDSGFYLCAWSELVVRLYNEQFFGPGTRLTVL.

The chain links TRBV4-1 to TRBJ2-7; perhaps TRBD2 as D (7 bases). The CDR3 covers 15 residues. V gave up 4 bases and J gave up 4 bases, with 17 bases separating them. CDR1 MGHRA and CDR2 YSYEKL come from the germline V gene. CDR3 loop: CASSPQGRGPYEQYF. CDR3 sequence (DNA): TGCGCCAGCAGCCCCCAGGGGAGGGGACCGTACGAGCAGTACTTC.

This clone was seen only once. The rearrangement joins TRBV7-9 to TRBJ1-4; 8 bases map to TRBD1. V shed 5 bases and J 7 bases; nucleotides not matched to a gene: 9. Germline values: CDR1 SEHNR, CDR2 FQNEAQ (reference sequence). This CDR3 contains 15 residues. The CDR3 here is CASSPIDRGLEKLFF. The CDR3 bases are TGTGCCAGCAGCCCCATTGACAGGGGCCTTGAAAAACTGTTTTTT.

The J gene is TRBJ2-7, the V gene TRBV5-3, with TRBD2 identical over 10 bases. TRBV5-3 counts as an open reading frame of uncertain function. The ends lost 8 bases at V and 5 bases at J; junction bases unmatched: 10. CDR3 length equals 14 residues. The CDR3: CASPRTSGSHEQYF. The CDR3 nucleotides are TGTGCCAGCCCAAGGACTAGCGGTTCCCACGAGCAGTACTTC.

The chain recombines TRBV6-1 with TRBJ2-7; no reliable D call. Trimming shortened V by 3 bases and J by 3 bases, and 3 bases separated the two germline ends. Germline CDR1 reads MNHNS; CDR2 reads SASEGT. The CDR3 contains 11 residues. For the CDR3, the DNA is TGTGCCAGCAGTGACAGCTACGAGCAGTACTTC. Encoded protein: CASSDSYEQYF.